The rows below give T cell receptor beta chains drawn from one sample of a study of CD8+ T cells in alopecia areata. Clones were sequenced by immunoSEQ multiplex PCR, and TCRdb holds only the in-frame ones, with some missing. The sample holds about 190,000 clones, about three fifths seen once. The sample in question was CD4+ T cells sorted from blood, obtained at week 4, from a patient treated with tofacitinib. Every receptor here comes from a human donor with alopecia areata. Each CDR3 is given without its conserved first and last residue. The order of the fields is V gene, CDR3 length, J gene, CDR3 protein.

TRBV29-1,10,TRBJ1-1,SVSYRGTEAF
TRBV6-5,11,TRBJ2-1,ASTRWSGDEQF
TRBV14,12,TRBJ1-1,ASRPQGASTEAF
TRBV30,10,TRBJ2-7,AWSVGVYEQY
TRBV30,9,TRBJ2-5,AWSTTETQY
TRBV4-3,13,TRBJ1-2,ASSQGAGGNYGYT
TRBV13,12,TRBJ1-1,ASSFGRVNTEAF
TRBV29-1,9,TRBJ2-2,SGRDTGELF
TRBV29-1,10,TRBJ2-5,SAGDSLEAQY
TRBV30,10,TRBJ2-7,AWSVGPYEQY
TRBV15,15,TRBJ2-3,ATSQSPTSGSTDTQY
TRBV27,10,TRBJ2-3,ASSFGGDTQY
TRBV5-1,11,TRBJ1-5,ASSMAENQPQH
TRBV5-8,11,TRBJ2-5,ATDQGGKETQY
TRBV29-1,9,TRBJ2-1,SYGSYNEQF
TRBV29-1,9,TRBJ2-7,SVLGAYEQY
TRBV28,9,TRBJ2-5,ASRKTETQY
TRBV6-1,11,TRBJ2-1,ASRPPIDNEQF
TRBV5-4,12,TRBJ2-1,ASSRTSGNNEQF
TRBV5-6,13,TRBJ2-7,ASSTTRAGTYEQY
TRBV27,9,TRBJ2-3,ASSLKDTQY
TRBV5-1,12,TRBJ2-2,ASSLAANTGELF
TRBV7-9,13,TRBJ1-4,ASSLGLGLGEKLF
TRBV15,13,TRBJ2-5,ATSRGVPGAETQY
TRBV30,13,TRBJ2-5,ALAPGLAGGETQY
TRBV30,12,TRBJ1-2,AWSFGGRAYGYT
TRBV29-1,11,TRBJ2-3,SVPGTSGNTQY
TRBV15,11,TRBJ1-2,ATSRDRGQGAT
TRBV5-1,12,TRBJ1-5,ASSLKQGDQPQH
TRBV29-1,11,TRBJ2-4,SVDRGPGNIQY
TRBV29-1,11,TRBJ2-1,SANRARGDEQF
TRBV15,10,TRBJ2-5,ATSIEQETQY
TRBV5-1,10,TRBJ1-5,ASSPDGQPQH
TRBV11-3,15,TRBJ2-2,ASSQIRGASTTGELF
TRBV4-1,12,TRBJ2-4,ASSQGTGKNIQY
TRBV11-2,11,TRBJ1-2,ASSQDRRYGYT
TRBV2,14,TRBJ2-1,ASPNSPGQGLNEQF
TRBV9,15,TRBJ2-1,ASSGLLTSGRANEQF
TRBV7-6,10,TRBJ2-7,ASSLVTYEQY
TRBV20-1,8,TRBJ1-2,SARAYGYT
TRBV20-1,9,TRBJ1-1,SAMGDTEAF
TRBV13,10,TRBJ1-2,ASSLAVYGYT
TRBV30,12,TRBJ1-1,AWAPGPTNTEAF
TRBV5-1,12,TRBJ1-2,ASSLEGPEYGYT
TRBV30,12,TRBJ1-4,AWSFADRGRELF
TRBV7-2,11,TRBJ1-3,ASSIGQGNTIY
TRBV6-5,12,TRBJ2-7,ASRLRTDTYEQY
TRBV27,12,TRBJ1-5,ASSFVQGNQPQH
TRBV7-9,10,TRBJ2-2,ASSLLTGELF
TRBV30,13,TRBJ1-1,AWTPGRGLDTEAF
TRBV29-1,12,TRBJ2-7,SVESGQGGYEQY
TRBV30,13,TRBJ2-3,AWSVGARGTDTQY
TRBV7-9,14,TRBJ1-4,ASSARPSVKDEKLF